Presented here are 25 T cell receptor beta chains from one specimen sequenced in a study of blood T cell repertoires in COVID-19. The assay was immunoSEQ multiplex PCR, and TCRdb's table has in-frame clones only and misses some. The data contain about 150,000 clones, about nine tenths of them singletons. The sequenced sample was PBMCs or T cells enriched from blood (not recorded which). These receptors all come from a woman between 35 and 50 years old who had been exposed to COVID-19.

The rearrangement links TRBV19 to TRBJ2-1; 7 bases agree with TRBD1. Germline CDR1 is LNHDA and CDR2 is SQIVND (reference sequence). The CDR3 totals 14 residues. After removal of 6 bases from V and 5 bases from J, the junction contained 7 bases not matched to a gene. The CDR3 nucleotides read TGTGCCAGTAGCCGACAGGGCTACAACAATGAGCAGTTCTTC. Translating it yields CASSRQGYNNEQFF.

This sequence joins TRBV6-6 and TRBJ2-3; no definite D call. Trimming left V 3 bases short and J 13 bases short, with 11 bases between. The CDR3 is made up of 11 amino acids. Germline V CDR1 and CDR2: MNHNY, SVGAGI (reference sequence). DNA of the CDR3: TGTGCCAGCAGTTATCAGGCCTGGGAGTATTTT. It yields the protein CASSYQAWEYF.

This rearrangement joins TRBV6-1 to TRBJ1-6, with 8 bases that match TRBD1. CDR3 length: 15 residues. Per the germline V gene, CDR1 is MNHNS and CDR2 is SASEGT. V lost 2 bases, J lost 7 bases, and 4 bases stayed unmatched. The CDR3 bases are TGTGCCAGCAGTGAAACGAACAGGGGGAATTCACCCCTCCACTTT. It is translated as CASSETNRGNSPLHF.

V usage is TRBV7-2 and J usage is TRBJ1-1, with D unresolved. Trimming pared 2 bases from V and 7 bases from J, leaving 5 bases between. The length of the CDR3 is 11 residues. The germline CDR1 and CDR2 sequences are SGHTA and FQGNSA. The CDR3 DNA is TGTGCCAGCAGCTTATTAATTGAAGCTTTCTTT. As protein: CASSLLIEAFF.

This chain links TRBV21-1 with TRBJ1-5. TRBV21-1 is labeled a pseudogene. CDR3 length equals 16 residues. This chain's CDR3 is CASNQRGRGSNQPQHF. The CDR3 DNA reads TGTGCCAGCAACCAAAGGGGGAGGGGTAGCAATCAGCCCCAGCATTTT.

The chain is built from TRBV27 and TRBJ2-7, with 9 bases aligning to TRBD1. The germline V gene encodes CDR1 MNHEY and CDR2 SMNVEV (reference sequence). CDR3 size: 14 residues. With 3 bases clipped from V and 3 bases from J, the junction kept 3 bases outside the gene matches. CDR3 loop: CASSLGTGIYEQYF. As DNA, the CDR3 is TGTGCCAGCAGTTTGGGGACAGGGATCTACGAGCAGTACTTC.

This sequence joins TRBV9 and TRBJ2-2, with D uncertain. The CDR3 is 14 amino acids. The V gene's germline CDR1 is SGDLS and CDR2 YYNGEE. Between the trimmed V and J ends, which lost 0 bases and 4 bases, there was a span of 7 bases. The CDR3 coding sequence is TGTGCCAGCAGCGTAGGGCTCAGCACCGGGGAGCTGTTTTTT. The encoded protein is CASSVGLSTGELFF.

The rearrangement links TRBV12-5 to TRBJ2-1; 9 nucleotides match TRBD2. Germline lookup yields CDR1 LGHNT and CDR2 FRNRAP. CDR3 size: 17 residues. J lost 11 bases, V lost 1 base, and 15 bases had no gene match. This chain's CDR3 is CASGLEKGGRASSQQFF. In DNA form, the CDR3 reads TGTGCTAGTGGTTTGGAAAAGGGCGGGAGGGCCAGCAGTCAGCAGTTCTTC.

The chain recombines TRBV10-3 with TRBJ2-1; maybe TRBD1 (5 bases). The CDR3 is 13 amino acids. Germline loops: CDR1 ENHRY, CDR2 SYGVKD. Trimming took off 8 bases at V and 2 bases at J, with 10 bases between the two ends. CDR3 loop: CAIARDTYNEQFF. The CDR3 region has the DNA TGTGCCATCGCCAGGGATACCTACAATGAGCAGTTCTTC.

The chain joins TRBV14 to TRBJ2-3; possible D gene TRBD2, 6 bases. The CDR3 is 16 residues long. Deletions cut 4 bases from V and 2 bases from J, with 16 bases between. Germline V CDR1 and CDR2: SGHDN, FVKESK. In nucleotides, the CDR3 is TGTGCCAGCAGCCGAGCGGGCAGGTTCTACACAGATACGCAGTATTTT. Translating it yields CASSRAGRFYTDTQYF.

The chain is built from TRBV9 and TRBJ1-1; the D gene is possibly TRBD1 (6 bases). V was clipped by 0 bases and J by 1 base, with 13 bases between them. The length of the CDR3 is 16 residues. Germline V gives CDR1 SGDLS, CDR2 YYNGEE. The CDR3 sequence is CASSVGARGRNTEAFF. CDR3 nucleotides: TGTGCCAGCAGCGTAGGGGCCAGGGGCCGGAACACTGAAGCTTTCTTT.

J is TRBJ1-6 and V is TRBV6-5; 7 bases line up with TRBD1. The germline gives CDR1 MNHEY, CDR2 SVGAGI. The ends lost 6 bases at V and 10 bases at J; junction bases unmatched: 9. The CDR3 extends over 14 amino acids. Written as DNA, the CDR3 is TGTGCCAGCAGCCGACAGGGCTCTCGGTCACCCCTCCACTTT. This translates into CASSRQGSRSPLHF.

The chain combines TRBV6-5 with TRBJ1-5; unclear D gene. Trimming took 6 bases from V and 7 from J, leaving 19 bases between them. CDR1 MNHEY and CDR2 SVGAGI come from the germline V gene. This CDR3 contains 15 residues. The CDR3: CASSPRSAIGQPQHF. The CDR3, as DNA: TGTGCCAGCAGCCCCCGCTCAGCCATCGGGCAGCCCCAGCATTTT.

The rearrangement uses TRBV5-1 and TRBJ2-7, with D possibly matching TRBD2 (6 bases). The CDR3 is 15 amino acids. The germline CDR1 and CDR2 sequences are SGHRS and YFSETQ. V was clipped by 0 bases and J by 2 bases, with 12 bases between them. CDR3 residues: CASSLVGGPTYEQYF. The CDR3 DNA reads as TGCGCCAGCAGCTTGGTCGGGGGTCCGACCTACGAGCAGTACTTC.

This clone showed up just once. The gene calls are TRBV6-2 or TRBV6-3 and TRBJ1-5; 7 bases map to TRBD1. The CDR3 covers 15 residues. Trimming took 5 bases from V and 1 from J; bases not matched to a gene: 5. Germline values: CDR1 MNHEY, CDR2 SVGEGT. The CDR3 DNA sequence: TGTGCCAGCAGTCCGGACAGGTTAAGCAATCAGCCCCAGCATTTT. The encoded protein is CASSPDRLSNQPQHF.

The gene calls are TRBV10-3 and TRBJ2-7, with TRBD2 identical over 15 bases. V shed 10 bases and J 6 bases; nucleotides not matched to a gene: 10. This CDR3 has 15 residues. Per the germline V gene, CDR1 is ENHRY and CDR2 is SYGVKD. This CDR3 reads CATGTSGGTLLEQYF. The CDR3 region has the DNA TGTGCCACCGGGACTAGCGGGGGGACACTCCTCGAGCAGTACTTC.

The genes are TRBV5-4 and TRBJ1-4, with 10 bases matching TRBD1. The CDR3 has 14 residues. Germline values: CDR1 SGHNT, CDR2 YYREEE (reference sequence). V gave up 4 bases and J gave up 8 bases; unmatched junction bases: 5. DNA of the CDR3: TGTGCCAGCAGCCTCGGACAGGGGGACGAAAAACTGTTTTTT. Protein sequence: CASSLGQGDEKLFF.

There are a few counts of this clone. CDR3 residues: CASSFQGASGNTIYF. CDR3 nucleotide sequence: TGTGCCAGCAGCTTTCAGGGGGCCTCTGGAAACACCATATATTTT. The chain recombines TRBV7-2 with TRBJ1-3, with TRBD1 identical over 8 bases. The CDR3 runs to 15 residues. V shed 3 bases and J 0 bases; nucleotides not matched to a gene: 1. Germline CDR1 reads SGHTA; CDR2 reads FQGNSA.

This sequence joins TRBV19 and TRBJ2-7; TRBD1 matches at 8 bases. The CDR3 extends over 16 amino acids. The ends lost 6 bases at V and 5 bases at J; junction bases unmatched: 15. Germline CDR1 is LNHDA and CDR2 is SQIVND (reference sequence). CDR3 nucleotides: TGTGCCAGTAGCATGCGAGGGACAGGTAGACCGGACGAGCAGTACTTC. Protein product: CASSMRGTGRPDEQYF.

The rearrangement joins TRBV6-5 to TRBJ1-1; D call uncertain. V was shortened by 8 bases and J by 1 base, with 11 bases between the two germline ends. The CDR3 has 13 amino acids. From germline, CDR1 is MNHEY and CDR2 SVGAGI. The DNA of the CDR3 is TGTGCCAGCCTAGGAGGCAGGAACACTGAAGCTTTCTTT. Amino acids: CASLGGRNTEAFF.

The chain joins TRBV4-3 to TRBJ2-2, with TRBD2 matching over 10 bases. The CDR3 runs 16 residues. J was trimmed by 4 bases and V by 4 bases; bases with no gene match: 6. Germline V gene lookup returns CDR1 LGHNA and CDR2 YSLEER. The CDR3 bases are TGCGCCAGCAGCCCCCCGCTAGCGGGAGTCACCGGGGAGCTGTTTTTT. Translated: CASSPPLAGVTGELFF.

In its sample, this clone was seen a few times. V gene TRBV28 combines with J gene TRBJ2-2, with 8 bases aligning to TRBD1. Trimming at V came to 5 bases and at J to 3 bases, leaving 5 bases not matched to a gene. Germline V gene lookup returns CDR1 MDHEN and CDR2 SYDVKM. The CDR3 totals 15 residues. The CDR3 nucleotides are TGTGCCAGCAGTACAGGACAGGGACACACCGGGGAGCTGTTTTTT. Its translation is CASSTGQGHTGELFF.

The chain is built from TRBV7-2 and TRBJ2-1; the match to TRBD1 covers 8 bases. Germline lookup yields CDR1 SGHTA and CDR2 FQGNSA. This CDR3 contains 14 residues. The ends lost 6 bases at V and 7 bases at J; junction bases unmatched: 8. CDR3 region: CASRGTGSPNEQFF. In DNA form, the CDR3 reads TGTGCCAGCAGGGGGACAGGTTCCCCAAATGAGCAGTTCTTC.

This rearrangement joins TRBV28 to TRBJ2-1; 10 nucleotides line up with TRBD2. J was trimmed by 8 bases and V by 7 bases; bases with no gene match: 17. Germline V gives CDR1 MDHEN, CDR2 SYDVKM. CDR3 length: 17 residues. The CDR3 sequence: CASKLGGAGGPSHEQFF. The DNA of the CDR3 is TGTGCCAGCAAGTTGGGAGGAGCGGGAGGGCCAAGTCATGAGCAGTTCTTC. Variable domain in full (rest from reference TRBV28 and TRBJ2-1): DVKVTQSSRYLVKRTGEKVFLECVQDMDHENMFWYRQDPGLGLRLIYFSYDVKMKEKGDIPEGYSVSREKKERFSLILESASTNQTSMYLCASKLGGAGGPSHEQFFGPGTRLTVL.

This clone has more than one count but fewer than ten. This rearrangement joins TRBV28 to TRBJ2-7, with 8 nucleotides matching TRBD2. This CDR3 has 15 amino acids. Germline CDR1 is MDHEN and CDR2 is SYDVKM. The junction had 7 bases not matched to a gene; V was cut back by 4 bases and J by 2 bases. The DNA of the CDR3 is TGTGCCAGCAGTTCGCCCGGGACTAGGGCCTACGAGCAGTACTTC. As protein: CASSSPGTRAYEQYF.